These 16 T cell receptor beta chains were all obtained from the same sample, sequenced in a study of T cell responses to AZD1222 COVID-19 vaccine (dated by TCRdb to the early 2020s). The sample's time point, from its label and the paper: about 28 days (+/-7) after the second vaccine dose. Libraries were built with the immunoSEQ multiplex PCR assay. TCRdb carries this immuneACCESS record with in-frame sequences only. Its versions omit some clonotypes, under half of them owing to an unresolved V gene in the studies checked, with the rest unexplained. The sample table records roughly 150,000 clones; just under 95% of these occur just once. Approximately 6.9% of the sample is taken by the ten largest. This material consisted of peripheral blood, taken 28 days after the second AZD1222 dose. The receptors originated from an adult who received the AZD1222 COVID-19 vaccine.

The chain carries TRBV12-3 or TRBV12-4 and TRBJ2-7, with D possibly being TRBD1 or TRBD2 (6 bases each). The CDR3 is 13 residues long. V dropped 4 bases and J dropped 6 bases, with 13 bases sitting between them. CDR3: CASSSKGGVEQYF. In DNA, the CDR3 is TGTGCCAGCAGTTCGAAGGGGGGCGTCGAGCAGTACTTC.

V usage is TRBV3-1 (or the pseudogene TRBV3-2) and J usage is TRBJ1-2; 10 bases are a match to TRBD1. CDR1 is LGHDT, CDR2 YNNKEL, per germline (reference sequence). Trimming took 2 bases from V and 4 from J; bases not matched to a gene: 7. CDR3 length: 16 residues. CDR3 sequence (DNA): TGTGCCAGCAGCCAACGAGGGACAGGGGAGGCCTATGGCTACACCTTC. Amino acid sequence: CASSQRGTGEAYGYTF.

The genes are TRBV11-3 and TRBJ1-6, with D possibly TRBD1 on 6 matching bases. V was clipped by 4 bases and J by 6 bases, with 10 bases between them. Looked up from germline, CDR1 is SGHNT and CDR2 is YENEEA. This CDR3 region has 14 residues. This CDR3 reads CASSYPDSNSPLHF. In DNA form, the CDR3 reads TGTGCCAGCAGCTACCCGGACAGTAATTCACCCCTCCACTTT.

The chain employs TRBV21-1 and TRBJ2-7; the table names TRBD1, a call not compared with the DNA. TRBV21-1 is a pseudogene segment. This CDR3 is 15 amino acids long. The CDR3 coding sequence is TGTGCCAGCAGCAAAGCGGGCAGGGGGCCGGTCGAGCAGTACTTC. Translating gives CASSKAGRGPVEQYF.

The chain combines TRBV11-2 with TRBJ1-4, with TRBD1 identical over 10 bases. The CDR3 is 14 residues long. CDR1 and CDR2 from the germline V gene are SGHAT and FQNNGV. After removal of 5 bases from V and 7 bases from J, the junction contained 4 bases not matched to a gene. CDR3 DNA sequence: TGTGCCAGCAGCCCCGGGACAGGGGTTGAAAAACTGTTTTTT. This codes for CASSPGTGVEKLFF.

CDR3 amino acids: CASSLVRAFGELFF. As DNA, the CDR3 is TGTGCCAGCAGCTTAGTCAGGGCTTTCGGGGAGCTGTTTTTT. V is TRBV11-3 and J is TRBJ2-2, with D perhaps matching TRBD1 (5 bases). The CDR3 loop spans 14 amino acids. The germline V gene encodes CDR1 SGHNT and CDR2 YENEEA. Trimming took off 1 base at V and 7 bases at J, with 10 bases between the two ends.

The V and J genes are TRBV4-1 and TRBJ1-2; the match to TRBD1 covers 8 bases. CDR1 and CDR2 (germline): MGHRA, YSYEKL. J gave up 3 bases and V 1 base, and 4 bases lay outside the gene matches. There are 15 residues in the CDR3. CDR3 sequence: CASSQGQGRHYGYTF. The CDR3 DNA follows: TGCGCCAGCAGCCAAGGACAGGGGAGGCACTATGGCTACACCTTC.

The chain links TRBV23-1 to TRBJ2-7, with D perhaps being TRBD1 or TRBD2 (5 bases each). TRBV23-1 is an open reading frame, and its role is uncertain. This CDR3 is 15 amino acids long. V was pared by 6 bases and J by 3 bases, with 18 bases between. CDR3 nucleotides: TGCGCCAGCAGAAACAGGAGGTTTATGGACTACGAGCAGTACTTC. Protein: CASRNRRFMDYEQYF.

The rearrangement links TRBV6-2 or TRBV6-3 to TRBJ2-3, with a weak D call TRBD2 (6 bases). CDR1 and CDR2 (germline): MNHEY, SVGEGT. Trimming pared 3 bases from V and 2 bases from J, leaving 12 bases between. The CDR3 contains 15 residues. The CDR3 coding sequence is TGTGCCAGCAGTTATTTAGCGGAACTCACAGATACGCAGTATTTT. Its translation is CASSYLAELTDTQYF.

This clone was recorded once. The chain uses TRBV7-9 and TRBJ1-2; possibly TRBD1 for D (5 bases). The germline V gene has CDR1 SEHNR and CDR2 FQNEAQ (reference sequence). This CDR3 contains 13 residues. The V end was cut by 6 bases, the J end by 6 bases, with 14 bases between. The CDR3 reads CASSSGFLNGYTF. The CDR3 DNA sequence: TGTGCCAGCAGTTCAGGGTTTCTCAATGGCTACACCTTC.

The chain has TRBV5-1 and TRBJ1-6; tentatively, D is TRBD1 (5 bases). CDR1 and CDR2 (germline): SGHRS, YFSETQ. The CDR3 totals 14 residues. The germline V and J ends were trimmed by 4 bases and 9 bases, with 14 bases remaining between them. The CDR3 loop is CASSGQGGGSPLHF. CDR3 bases: TGCGCCAGCAGCGGGCAGGGAGGTGGTTCACCCCTCCACTTT.

This chain joins TRBV6-5 and TRBJ1-1; D is perhaps TRBD1 (5 bases). The CDR3 runs to 15 residues. Germline CDR1 and CDR2: MNHEY and SVGAGI. V was clipped by 5 bases and J by 4 bases, with 17 bases between them. The CDR3 protein is CASSKIGAAGTEAFF. The CDR3, as DNA: TGTGCCAGCAGTAAAATAGGGGCAGCGGGCACTGAAGCTTTCTTT.

The chain uses TRBV10-3 and TRBJ1-1; no clear D gene. Trimming stripped 6 bases from V and 3 bases from J, with 14 bases between. Germline CDR1 and CDR2: ENHRY and SYGVKD. CDR3 length: 14 residues. The CDR3 is CAISPDVWDTEAFF. The CDR3 DNA is TGTGCCATCAGCCCCGACGTTTGGGACACTGAAGCTTTCTTT.

This chain links TRBV19 with TRBJ1-4; D unclear. The CDR3 extends over 15 amino acids. V was pared by 3 bases and J by 8 bases, with 16 bases between. CDR1 is LNHDA, CDR2 SQIVND, per germline (reference sequence). Here the CDR3 reads CASSIRLRAWEKLFF. CDR3 DNA sequence: TGTGCCAGTAGTATCAGACTTCGGGCGTGGGAAAAACTGTTTTTT.

The chain is built from TRBV28 and TRBJ1-2; TRBD1 aligns across 12 bases. Trimming at V came to 5 bases and at J to 2 bases, leaving 3 bases not matched to a gene. Germline V gene data show CDR1 as MDHEN and CDR2 as SYDVKM. The CDR3 runs to 15 residues. This CDR3 is CASSPGTGGNYGYTF. In DNA, the CDR3 is TGTGCCAGCAGTCCCGGGACAGGGGGCAACTATGGCTACACCTTC.

A single count supports this clone. The rearrangement joins TRBV7-6 to TRBJ1-3, with unresolved D. The CDR3 contains 15 residues. With 1 base removed from V and 0 bases from J, the gap between germline ends came to 7 bases. Germline CDR1 is SGHVS and CDR2 is FNYEAQ. The CDR3 DNA is TGTGCCAGCAGCTTAGACGGCAGCTCTGGAAACACCATATATTTT. Its translation is CASSLDGSSGNTIYF.